This is a list of T cell receptor beta chains from one sample in a study of early T cells in non-severe SARS-CoV-2 infection. TCRdb used MiXCR to reprocess the 5' RACE reads, holding one entry per CDR3 protein. The table lists 65,000 to 95,000 distinct CDR3 sequences, 11% to 15% of them singletons. Material: whole blood. These receptors came from an adult who was a healthcare worker with PCR-confirmed SARS-CoV-2 infection or an uninfected control (not recorded which). Both conserved end residues are part of each CDR3. A D gene is named only where the DNA matches it firmly. Part of the rows lack a size; the others show once, few, many or a class for expanded clones.

v_call	d_call	clone_size	j_call	cdr3_aa	cdr3_nt
TRBV18	-	-	TRBJ2-2	CASSQSGENTGELFF	TGTGCCAGCTCACAAAGTGGGGAGAACACCGGGGAGCTGTTTTTT
TRBV28	-	many	TRBJ1-2	CASSLWTGYGYTF	TGTGCCAGCAGTTTATGGACAGGCTATGGCTACACCTTC
TRBV29-1	-	many	TRBJ1-2	CSVEDGPTGGGYTF	TGCAGCGTTGAAGATGGACCCACAGGTGGCGGCTACACCTTC
TRBV6-1	-	-	TRBJ2-1	CASKVSTNNEQFF	TGTGCCAGCAAGGTCTCGACGAACAATGAGCAGTTCTTC
TRBV28	-	few	TRBJ2-3	CASSSGAPDTQYF	TGTGCCAGCAGTTCGGGGGCCCCAGATACGCAGTATTTT
TRBV19	TRBD1	few	TRBJ2-5	CASSTPGQGALQETQYF	TGTGCCAGTAGTACTCCGGGACAGGGGGCGTTGCAAGAGACCCAGTACTTC
TRBV7-2	-	few	TRBJ1-2	CASSQFANYGYTF	TGTGCCAGCAGCCAATTCGCTAACTATGGCTACACCTTC
TRBV28	-	-	TRBJ2-3	CASSLRPPSTDTQYF	TGTGCCAGCAGCCTCCGACCCCCTAGCACAGATACGCAGTATTTT
TRBV20-1	-	few	TRBJ2-1	CSARLLGIEQFF	TGCAGTGCTAGATTGCTAGGCATTGAGCAGTTCTTC
TRBV3-1	TRBD2	-	TRBJ2-7	CASSQRLAGSYEQYF	TGTGCCAGCAGCCAGCGACTAGCTGGTTCCTACGAGCAGTACTTC
TRBV5-1	TRBD2	-	TRBJ2-2	CASSFAGGYTGELFF	TGCGCCAGCAGCTTCGCGGGGGGCTACACCGGGGAGCTGTTTTTT
TRBV2	-	-	TRBJ1-1	CASSGQRLNTEAFF	TGTGCCAGCAGTGGGCAGCGCCTCAACACTGAAGCTTTCTTT
TRBV28	-	many	TRBJ2-7	CASMDNNSYEQYF	TGTGCCAGCATGGACAACAACTCCTACGAGCAGTACTTC
TRBV5-1	-	few	TRBJ2-1	CASSLEMWQPSYNEQFF	TGCGCCAGCAGCTTGGAGATGTGGCAGCCTTCCTACAATGAGCAGTTCTTC
TRBV9	-	many	TRBJ1-6	CASSVGVTSSYNSPLHF	TGTGCCAGCAGCGTAGGGGTCACCAGCTCCTATAATTCACCCCTCCACTTT
TRBV9	-	many	TRBJ2-7	CASSVGAGSAYEQYF	TGTGCCAGCAGCGTAGGAGCAGGTTCCGCCTACGAGCAGTACTTC
TRBV14	TRBD1	few	TRBJ1-6	CASSQGTGQNSPLHF	TGTGCCAGCAGCCAAGGGACAGGTCAGAATTCACCCCTCCACTTT
TRBV6-5	-	-	TRBJ1-4	CASSYEYRDEKLFF	TGTGCCAGCAGTTACGAGTACAGGGACGAAAAACTGTTTTTT
TRBV7-2	TRBD2	few	TRBJ2-2	CASSNRPGGGSGELFF	TGTGCCAGCAGCAACCGACCCGGGGGGGGCTCCGGGGAGCTGTTTTTT
TRBV7-3	-	many	TRBJ2-5	CASSLGPIGRGPYQETQYF	TGTGCCAGCAGCTTAGGCCCAATAGGGCGGGGGCCTTACCAAGAGACCCAGTACTTC
TRBV18	-	few	TRBJ2-7	CASSPHYSYEQYF	TGTGCCAGCTCACCCCATTACTCCTACGAGCAGTACTTC
TRBV2	-	many	TRBJ2-2	CASRPEAIAGELFF	TGTGCCAGCAGGCCAGAGGCGATCGCCGGGGAGCTGTTTTTT
TRBV4-3	TRBD2	few	TRBJ2-1	CASSQDGSGGVGEQFF	TGCGCCAGCAGCCAAGATGGGAGCGGGGGGGTTGGTGAGCAGTTCTTC
TRBV5-6	-	few	TRBJ2-5	CASSPGMSSGETQYF	TGTGCCAGCTCCCCCGGGATGTCCTCAGGGGAGACCCAGTACTTC
TRBV7-2	-	many	TRBJ2-3	CASSLATDTQYF	TGTGCCAGCAGCTTAGCCACAGATACGCAGTATTTT
TRBV11-2	TRBD1	-	TRBJ2-5	CASSRDREETQYF	TGTGCCAGCAGCCGCGACAGGGAAGAGACCCAGTACTTC